The 18 T cell receptor beta chains presented below share a single source sample, sequenced in a study of cytomegalovirus exposure and HLA in healthy donors. PCR employed 60 Vbeta and 13 Jbeta primers. Sequencing used immunoSEQ multiplex PCR; TCRdb keeps in-frame clones, though not all of them. The table lists approximately 280,000 clones, about nine tenths of them singletons. Sequencing input: PBMCs. The receptors stem from a man in his forties or fifties in good health and CMV-seropositive.

V usage is TRBV7-3 and J usage is TRBJ2-3, with D possibly matching TRBD1 (8 bases). Germline values: CDR1 SGHTA, CDR2 FQGTGA. Between the trimmed V and J ends, which lost 5 bases and 3 bases, there was a span of 12 bases. This CDR3 has 14 residues. In DNA form, the CDR3 reads TGTGCCAGCAGCCTACAGGGGGGGACAGATACGCAGTATTTT. Amino acids: CASSLQGGTDTQYF.

The rearrangement links TRBV11-2 to TRBJ2-7; a weak D match, TRBD1 (6 bases). CDR3 length: 17 residues. Germline CDR1 is SGHAT and CDR2 is FQNNGV. Trimming pared 8 bases from V and 0 bases from J, leaving 23 bases between. The DNA for the CDR3 is TGTGCCAGCGAGGGCCAGGGGCTAAAGTCAAGCTCCTACGAGCAGTACTTC. This encodes CASEGQGLKSSSYEQYF. The full variable domain, rest sourced from reference TRBV11-2 and TRBJ2-7, is EAGVAQSPRYKIIEKRQSVAFWCNPISGHATLYWYQQILGQGPKLLIQFQNNGVVDDSQLPKDRFSAERLKGVDSTLKIQPAKLEDSAVYLCASEGQGLKSSSYEQYFGPGTRLTVT.

J is TRBJ2-7 and V is TRBV5-8; 10 bases are a match to TRBD1. The CDR3 totals 15 residues. The junction had 7 bases not matched to a gene; V was cut back by 4 bases and J by 3 bases. The germline V gene has CDR1 SGHTS and CDR2 YDEGEE. Here the CDR3 reads CASSRTGTGVYEQYF. In DNA, the CDR3 is TGTGCCAGCAGCAGAACCGGGACAGGGGTCTACGAGCAGTACTTC.

About this clone itself: At the DNA level, this CDR3 is encoded by other sequences in the same sample as well. This chain links TRBV28 with TRBJ2-7, with 12 bases identical to TRBD2. This CDR3 region has 14 residues. The ends lost 5 bases at V and 3 bases at J; junction bases unmatched: 2. Germline V gene sequence: CDR1 MDHEN, CDR2 SYDVKM. In nucleotides, the CDR3 is TGTGCCAGCAGTCTGGGACTAGCGGGCTACGAGCAGTACTTC. This sequence encodes CASSLGLAGYEQYF.

The V and J genes are TRBV19 and TRBJ2-7; TRBD1 is a possible D gene (5 bases). CDR1 LNHDA and CDR2 SQIVND come from the germline V gene (reference sequence). V was trimmed by 6 bases and J by 4 bases, leaving 16 bases between them. The CDR3 is 14 residues long. CDR3 bases: TGTGCCAGTAGCCCAGGGCTAAACCCTTACGAGCAGTACTTC. It codes for CASSPGLNPYEQYF.

This rearrangement joins TRBV2 to TRBJ2-5, with 8 positions matching TRBD2. The CDR3 runs 14 residues. Germline CDR1 reads SNHLY; CDR2 reads FYNNEI. Trimming removed 7 bases from V and 5 bases from J; junction bases left unmatched: 9. The CDR3 region is CASTIAGIGETQYF. The CDR3, as DNA: TGTGCCAGCACCATAGCGGGAATAGGGGAGACCCAGTACTTC.

V and J are TRBV2 and TRBJ2-3, with TRBD2 identical over 16 bases. There are 18 residues in the CDR3. The V gene end was trimmed by 8 bases and the J gene end by 5 bases; junction bases not matched to a gene: 13. The germline V gene has CDR1 SNHLY and CDR2 FYNNEI. The CDR3 region has the DNA TGTGCCAGCGTCTCCGGGACTAGCGGGAGGGCGCAGAGAGATACGCAGTATTTT. Protein: CASVSGTSGRAQRDTQYF.

This chain uses TRBV7-2 with TRBJ2-7; tentatively, D is TRBD1 (6 bases). Germline loops: CDR1 SGHTA, CDR2 FQGNSA. The CDR3 totals 13 residues. V lost 3 bases, J lost 7 bases, and 13 bases lay in between. As DNA, the CDR3 is TGTGCCAGCAGCTTGGACAGCCTCCGGGAGCAGTACTTC. Translating it yields CASSLDSLREQYF.

J is TRBJ1-5 and V is TRBV2; D is unresolved. CDR3 length equals 15 residues. Germline values: CDR1 SNHLY, CDR2 FYNNEI. The ends were cut back, 1 base at V and 0 bases at J, with 7 bases in the middle. This chain's CDR3 is CASSEVPYSNQPQHF. The CDR3, as DNA: TGTGCCAGCAGTGAAGTCCCTTATAGCAATCAGCCCCAGCATTTT.

The rearrangement uses TRBV25-1 and TRBJ1-2; a possible D gene is TRBD1 (5 bases). In germline, CDR1 is MGHDK, CDR2 SYGVNS. This CDR3 has 12 residues. The V end was cut by 8 bases, the J end by 2 bases, with 9 bases between. CDR3 nucleotides: TGTGCCAGCGCGGGGGGAAACTATGGCTACACCTTC. It yields the protein CASAGGNYGYTF.

This clone was detected only a few times. The chain combines TRBV19 with TRBJ2-7; TRBD1 matches at 7 bases. The CDR3 runs 14 residues. The V gene's germline CDR1 is LNHDA and CDR2 SQIVND (reference sequence). The J segment lost 4 bases and the V segment lost 4 bases, leaving 7 bases of the junction unmatched. CDR3 nucleotide sequence: TGTGCCAGTAGTAATTCGGGACAGTTATACGAGCAGTACTTC. It encodes CASSNSGQLYEQYF.

The chain combines TRBV7-2 with TRBJ2-3; 8 nucleotides line up with TRBD2. CDR1 and CDR2 from the germline V gene are SGHTA and FQGNSA. V lost 2 bases to trimming and J lost 4 bases; unmatched junction nucleotides: 11. The CDR3 is made up of 17 amino acids. The CDR3 nucleotides read TGTGCCAGCAGCTTATCCGGGTCGGGAGGGCGGGCAGATACGCAGTATTTT. Encoded protein: CASSLSGSGGRADTQYF.

This clone was detected only once. This rearrangement joins TRBV11-1 to TRBJ2-7; D is unresolved. This CDR3 comprises 14 residues. Germline V lookup: CDR1 SGHAT, CDR2 FQDESV (reference sequence). The V and J ends lost 2 bases and 0 bases respectively, with 8 bases between them. CDR3 in DNA: TGTGCCAGCAGCTTAAGTCTGAGCTCCTACGAGCAGTACTTC. Amino acid sequence: CASSLSLSSYEQYF. Based on the CDR3 plus reference TRBV11-1 and TRBJ2-7, the full variable domain is EAEVAQSPRYKITEKSQAVAFWCDPISGHATLYWYRQILGQGPELLVQFQDESVVDDSQLPKDRFSAERLKGVDSTLKIQPAELGDSAMYLCASSLSLSSYEQYFGPGTRLTVT.

This sequence joins TRBV11-2 and TRBJ2-3; 11 nucleotides align to TRBD2. The CDR3 is 15 residues long. Germline values: CDR1 SGHAT, CDR2 FQNNGV. The junction had 4 bases not matched to a gene; V was cut back by 4 bases and J by 4 bases. The CDR3 sequence: CASSSSGRSADTQYF. In DNA form, the CDR3 reads TGTGCCAGCAGCTCTAGCGGGAGGTCAGCAGATACGCAGTATTTT. The variable domain in full, with the rest retrieved from reference TRBV11-2 and TRBJ2-3, is EAGVAQSPRYKIIEKRQSVAFWCNPISGHATLYWYQQILGQGPKLLIQFQNNGVVDDSQLPKDRFSAERLKGVDSTLKIQPAKLEDSAVYLCASSSSGRSADTQYFGPGTRLTVL.

The rearrangement links TRBV27 to TRBJ2-7, with 10 positions matching TRBD1. After removal of 5 bases from V and 2 bases from J, the junction contained 6 bases not matched to a gene. In germline, CDR1 is MNHEY, CDR2 SMNVEV (reference sequence). This CDR3 spans 15 amino acids. CDR3 in amino acids: CASSPRTGGTYEQYF. DNA of the CDR3: TGTGCCAGCAGTCCTCGGACAGGGGGTACCTACGAGCAGTACTTC.

The chain combines TRBV5-5 with TRBJ2-7; 13 nucleotides align to TRBD2. V shed 3 bases and J 3 bases; nucleotides not matched to a gene: 12. The germline gives CDR1 SGHKS, CDR2 YYEKEE (reference sequence). This CDR3 comprises 18 residues. CDR3 sequence reads: CASSSSPPGLAGSYEQYF. CDR3 sequence (DNA): TGTGCCAGCAGCTCCTCACCCCCGGGACTAGCGGGAAGCTACGAGCAGTACTTC.

CDR3 residues: CASSKEPGHGYEQYF. For the CDR3, the DNA is TGTGCCAGCAGCAAAGAGCCAGGACACGGGTACGAGCAGTACTTC. This sequence joins TRBV28 and TRBJ2-7; maybe TRBD1 (5 bases). CDR1 and CDR2 (germline): MDHEN, SYDVKM. The CDR3 runs 15 residues. Trimming took off 6 bases at V and 4 bases at J, with 19 bases between the two ends.

V and J are TRBV7-6 and TRBJ2-1; unclear D gene. V dropped 5 bases and J dropped 4 bases, with 9 bases sitting between them. CDR3 length: 13 amino acids. CDR1 is SGHVS, CDR2 FNYEAQ, per germline. The CDR3 DNA sequence: TGTGCCAGCAGCCCCCTTCTGTACAATGAGCAGTTCTTC. Amino acids: CASSPLLYNEQFF.